The T cell receptor (beta chain) described here comes from a study of shared clonotypes between healthy human individuals. The overall study: CD4 naive and memory got three plates each, CD8 naive two, CD8 memory one. Study findings and constraints: The small donor group covered limited genetic and exposure diversity.

The germline CDR1 and CDR2 sequences are SGHVS and FNYEAQ. Trimming stripped 6 bases from V and 2 bases from J, with 17 bases between. The CDR3 length is 15 residues. About this clone itself: Its specificity is not known.

The test was conducted at deep level. Repertoires were generated with immunoSEQ multiplex PCR, while TCRdb's copy carries only in-frame clones and drops some. The sample has fewer than 3 million clones; around 93% are singletons. This chain connects TRBV7-6 to TRBJ2-7; D is unclear. The TCR sequence derives from a man younger than 35 in good health. Some clones in this sample may be carry-over from other donors' samples. Sequences were obtained from naive CD4+ T cells from PBMCs. The subset denotes: CD45RA+ positively selected. The CDR3 sequence: CASSPRPGLTYEQYF. Written as DNA, the CDR3 is TGTGCCAGCAGTCCCCGCCCGGGTTTAACCTACGAGCAGTACTTC.